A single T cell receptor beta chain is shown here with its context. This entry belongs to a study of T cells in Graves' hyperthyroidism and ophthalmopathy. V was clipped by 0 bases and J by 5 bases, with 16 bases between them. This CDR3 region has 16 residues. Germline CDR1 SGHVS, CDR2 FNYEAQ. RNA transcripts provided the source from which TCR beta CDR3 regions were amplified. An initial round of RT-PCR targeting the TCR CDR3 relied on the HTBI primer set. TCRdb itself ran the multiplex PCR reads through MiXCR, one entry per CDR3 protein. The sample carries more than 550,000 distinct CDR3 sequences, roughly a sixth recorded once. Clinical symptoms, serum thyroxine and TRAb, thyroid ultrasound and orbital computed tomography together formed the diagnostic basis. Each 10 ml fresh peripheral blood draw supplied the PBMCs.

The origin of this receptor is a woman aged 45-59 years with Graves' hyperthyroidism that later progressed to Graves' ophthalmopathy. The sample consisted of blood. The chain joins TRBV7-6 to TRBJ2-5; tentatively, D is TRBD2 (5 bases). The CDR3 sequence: CASSLARIGGGETQYF. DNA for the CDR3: TGTGCCAGCAGCTTAGCGCGAATAGGAGGCGGGGAGACCCAGTACTTC. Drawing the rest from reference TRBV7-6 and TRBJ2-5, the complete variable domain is GAGVSQSPRYKVTKRGQDVALRCDPISGHVSLYWYRQALGQGPEFLTYFNYEAQQDKSGLPNDRFSAERPEGSISTLTIQRTEQRDSAMYRCASSLARIGGGETQYFGPGTRLLVL.